This T cell receptor beta chain derives from a study of response to subunit inactivated influenza vaccine. Study-level results: Seasonal influenza vaccination, on each occasion, was suggested by the authors to recruit few new T cells.

Comment on this clonotype: The antigen is undetermined. One base away lies a much larger clone, so this may be a sequencing read error.

Germline values: CDR1 DFQATT, CDR2 SNEGSKA (reference sequence). This CDR3 spans 14 amino acids. TCRdb recomputed calls from the RT-PCR reads with MiXCR, one row per CDR3 protein. The top ten hold roughly a tenth of the sample, which has about 780,000 distinct CDR3 sequences, 15% to 20% seen once. V gene TRBV20-1 combines with J gene TRBJ1-5, with 8 bases lining up with TRBD1. The tail of the sequence fits TRBJ2-3 better, so the J call may be wrong. The clonotype comes from a man aged 45 to 65 who received an inactivated influenza vaccine. The material sequenced was PBMCs from blood, taken more than 4 days after vaccination. Here the CDR3 DNA reads TGCAGTGCTGGAGTACAGGGGGGCAATCAGCCCCAGTATTTT. Translating gives CSAGVQGGNQPQYF.